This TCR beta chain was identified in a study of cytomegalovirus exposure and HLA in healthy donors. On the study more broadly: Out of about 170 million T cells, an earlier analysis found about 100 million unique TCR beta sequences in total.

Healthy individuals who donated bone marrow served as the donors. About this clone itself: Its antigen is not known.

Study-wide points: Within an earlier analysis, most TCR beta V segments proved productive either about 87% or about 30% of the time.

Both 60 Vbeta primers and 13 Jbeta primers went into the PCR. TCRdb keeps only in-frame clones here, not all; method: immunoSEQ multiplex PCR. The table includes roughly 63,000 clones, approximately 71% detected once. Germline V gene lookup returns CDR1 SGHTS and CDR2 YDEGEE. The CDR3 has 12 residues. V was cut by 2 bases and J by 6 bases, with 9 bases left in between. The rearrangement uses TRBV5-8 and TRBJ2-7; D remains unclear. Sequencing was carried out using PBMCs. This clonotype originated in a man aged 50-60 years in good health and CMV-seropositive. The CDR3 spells CASSFEDGEQYF. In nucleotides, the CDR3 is TGTGCCAGCAGCTTCGAGGATGGCGAGCAGTACTTC.